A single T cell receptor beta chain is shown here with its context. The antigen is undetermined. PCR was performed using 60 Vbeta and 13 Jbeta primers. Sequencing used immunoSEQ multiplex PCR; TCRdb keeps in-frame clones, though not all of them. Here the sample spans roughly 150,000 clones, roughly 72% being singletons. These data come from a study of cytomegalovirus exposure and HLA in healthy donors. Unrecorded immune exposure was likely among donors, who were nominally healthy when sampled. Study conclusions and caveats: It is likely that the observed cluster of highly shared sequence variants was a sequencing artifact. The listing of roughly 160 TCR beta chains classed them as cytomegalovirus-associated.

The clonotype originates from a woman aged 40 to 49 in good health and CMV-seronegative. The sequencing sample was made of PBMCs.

The CDR3 protein is CASSRETSGSTDTQYF. The CDR3, as DNA: TGTGCCAGCTCACGGGAGACTAGCGGTAGCACAGATACGCAGTATTTT. The chain recombines TRBV18 with TRBJ2-3; 9 nucleotides align to TRBD2. The germline V gene has CDR1 KGHSH and CDR2 LQKENI. The length of the CDR3 is 16 residues. Trimming cost V 4 bases and J 0 bases; bases outside gene matches: 5.